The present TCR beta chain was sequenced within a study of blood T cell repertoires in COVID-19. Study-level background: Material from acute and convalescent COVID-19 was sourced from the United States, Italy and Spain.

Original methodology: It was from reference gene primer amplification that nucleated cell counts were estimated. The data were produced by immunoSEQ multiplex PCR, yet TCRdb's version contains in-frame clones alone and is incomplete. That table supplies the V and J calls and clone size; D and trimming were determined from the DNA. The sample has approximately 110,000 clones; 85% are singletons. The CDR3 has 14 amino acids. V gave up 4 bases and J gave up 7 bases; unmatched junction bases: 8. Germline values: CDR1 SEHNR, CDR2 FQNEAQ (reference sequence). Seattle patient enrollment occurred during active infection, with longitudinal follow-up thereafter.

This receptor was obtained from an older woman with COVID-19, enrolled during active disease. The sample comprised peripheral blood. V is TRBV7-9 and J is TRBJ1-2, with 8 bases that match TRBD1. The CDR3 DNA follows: TGTGCCAGCAGCTGGAGCGGACAGGGCCGTGGCTACACCTTC. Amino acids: CASSWSGQGRGYTF. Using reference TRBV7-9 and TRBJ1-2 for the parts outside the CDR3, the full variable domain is DTGVSQNPRHKITKRGQNVTFRCDPISEHNRLYWYRQTLGQGPEFLTYFQNEAQLEKSRLLSDRFSAERPKGSFSTLEIQRTEQGDSAMYLCASSWSGQGRGYTFGSGTRLTVV.